Listed below are T cell receptor beta chains from one sample, sequenced in a study of shared clonotypes between healthy human individuals. Assay: immunoSEQ multiplex PCR; the TCRdb copy retains only in-frame clones and omits some. The sample contains more than 2 million clones, around 95% of which appear only once. What was sequenced was naive CD4+ T cells sorted from blood. The source is a young man in good health. Each CDR3 is given with its conserved first and last residue. A D gene is named only where the DNA matches it firmly. Size is stated for part of the rows, as once, few or many counts, or as a class when the clone is expanded.

D gene	V gene	J gene	clone size	CDR3 protein	CDR3 DNA
.	TRBV28	TRBJ1-5	.	CASSLTRAGGQPQHF	TGTGCCAGCAGTTTAACCAGGGCTGGGGGTCAGCCCCAGCATTTT
.	TRBV9	TRBJ2-2	.	CASSVNRVTNTGELFF	TGTGCCAGCAGCGTCAATCGGGTTACGAACACCGGGGAGCTGTTTTTT
.	TRBV5-6	TRBJ1-5	.	CASSLGFSAGDIRNQPQHF	TGTGCCAGCAGCCTCGGATTTTCAGCGGGGGATATACGAAATCAGCCCCAGCATTTT
.	TRBV5-1	TRBJ2-1	.	CASTINSIEQFF	TGCGCCAGCACCATTAACAGCATTGAGCAGTTCTTC
.	TRBV30	TRBJ2-7	once	CAWSRRDITYEQYF	TGTGCCTGGAGTCGCAGGGATATTACCTACGAGCAGTACTTC
.	TRBV9	TRBJ1-1	.	CASSRGGDTEAFF	TGTGCCAGCAGCCGGGGGGGAGACACTGAAGCTTTCTTT
.	TRBV5-6	TRBJ2-5	few	CASRDGQMGTQYF	TGTGCCAGCAGGGATGGACAGATGGGGACCCAGTACTTC
TRBD1	TRBV6-6	TRBJ2-7	once	CASRQGSGSYEQYF	TGTGCCAGCAGACAGGGGAGCGGCTCCTACGAGCAGTACTTC
.	TRBV7-9	TRBJ2-5	.	CASSSSSGDEPRETQYF	TGTGCCAGCAGCTCCTCATCCGGGGACGAACCCAGAGAGACCCAGTACTTC
.	TRBV5-6	TRBJ1-5	.	CASSLGLVGQPQHF	TGTGCCAGCAGCTTGGGGTTAGTCGGGCAGCCCCAGCATTTT
TRBD2	TRBV18	TRBJ2-3	.	CASSPPGLAGGIDTQYF	TGTGCCAGCTCACCCCCAGGACTAGCGGGAGGCATAGATACGCAGTATTTT
.	TRBV4-3	TRBJ1-5	.	CASSQGILSNQPQHF	TGCGCCAGCAGCCAAGGGATCCTTAGCAATCAGCCCCAGCATTTT
.	TRBV5-1	TRBJ1-5	once	CASSPTGNQPQHF	TGCGCCAGCAGCCCGACAGGTAATCAGCCCCAGCATTTT
TRBD2	TRBV5-1	TRBJ2-1	.	CASSPGTSGMGPYNEQFF	TGCGCCAGCAGCCCCGGGACTAGCGGGATGGGACCATACAATGAGCAGTTCTTC
.	TRBV28	TRBJ2-6	.	CASSSMAGANVLTF	TGTGCCAGCAGTTCCATGGCTGGGGCCAACGTCCTGACTTTC
TRBD1	TRBV19	TRBJ1-6	.	CAASGTVYNSPLHF	TGTGCCGCTTCGGGGACAGTTTATAATTCACCCCTCCACTTT
TRBD2	TRBV27	TRBJ2-1	.	CASTSTGLAANNEQFF	TGTGCCAGCACCTCAACGGGACTAGCGGCTAACAATGAGCAGTTCTTC
.	TRBV9	TRBJ2-1	.	CASSVNHYNEQFF	TGTGCCAGCAGCGTAAACCACTACAATGAGCAGTTCTTC
.	TRBV15	TRBJ1-4	.	CATSRDGATNEKLFF	TGTGCCACCAGCAGAGATGGTGCAACTAATGAAAAACTGTTTTTT
TRBD2	TRBV6-1	TRBJ2-1	.	CASSSSGRAFNEQFF	TGTGCCAGCAGTTCTAGCGGGAGGGCCTTCAATGAGCAGTTCTTC
.	TRBV6-5	TRBJ1-1	.	CASSPGTTNTEAFF	TGTGCCAGCAGCCCCGGGACGACTAACACTGAAGCTTTCTTT
.	TRBV30	TRBJ1-6	.	CAWTPWGKVNNSPLHF	TGTGCCTGGACCCCATGGGGCAAAGTTAATAATTCACCCCTCCACTTT
.	TRBV10-3	TRBJ1-5	.	CAISESNGYSNQPQHF	TGTGCCATCAGTGAGTCGAACGGGTATAGCAATCAGCCCCAGCATTTT
.	TRBV7-9	TRBJ1-1	.	CASSLGVGGTEAFF	TGTGCCAGCAGCTTAGGGGTAGGCGGCACTGAAGCTTTCTTT
.	TRBV18	TRBJ2-1	.	CASSPSRDNEQFF	TGTGCCAGCTCACCAAGCAGGGACAATGAGCAGTTCTTC
.	TRBV5-1	TRBJ1-3	once	CASSLATQGDTIYF	TGCGCCAGCAGCTTGGCCACCCAGGGTGACACCATATATTTT
.	TRBV9	TRBJ2-2	.	CASSATGELFF	TGTGCCAGCAGTGCAACCGGGGAGCTGTTTTTT
.	TRBV30	TRBJ2-7	.	CAWSSSLRQFYEQYF	TGTGCCTGGAGTTCCTCCTTAAGACAGTTCTACGAGCAGTACTTC
TRBD1	TRBV4-1	TRBJ2-7	.	CASSQEQGADEQYF	TGCGCCAGCAGCCAAGAACAGGGGGCCGACGAGCAGTACTTC
TRBD1	TRBV9	TRBJ2-2	.	CASSLTGQQQAKGPGELFF	TGTGCCAGCAGCTTGACGGGACAGCAGCAAGCGAAGGGGCCCGGGGAGCTGTTTTTT
TRBD2	TRBV6-5	TRBJ2-7	.	CASSSPSGGPRYEQYF	TGTGCCAGCAGTTCCCCCAGCGGGGGCCCTAGATACGAGCAGTACTTC
TRBD1	TRBV27	TRBJ1-5	.	CASSPGPRDRQNQPQHF	TGTGCCAGCAGTCCGGGACCCCGGGACAGACAAAATCAGCCCCAGCATTTT
.	TRBV2	TRBJ2-5	.	CASSDRTGGRETQYF	TGTGCCAGCAGTGATCGGACTGGGGGTCGGGAGACCCAGTACTTC
.	TRBV6-4	TRBJ2-7	.	CASSAHPPNNRLSHEQYF	TGTGCCAGCAGCGCCCACCCCCCGAATAACAGGCTTTCCCACGAGCAGTACTTC
TRBD1	TRBV28	TRBJ1-5	.	CASSLLQGNNQPQHF	TGTGCCAGCAGTCTCCTACAGGGGAACAATCAGCCCCAGCATTTT